The count of the clone carrying this T cell receptor (beta chain) is one. The entry originates in a study of blood T cell repertoires in COVID-19. Sequenced by immunoSEQ multiplex PCR; TCRdb stores in-frame clones only, minus some. This table has around 400,000 clones, about 87% appearing once. Sequenced: peripheral blood. The receptor comes from a woman aged 30 to 39 with COVID-19, enrolled during active disease.

The CDR3 spells CASSSDRAGANVLTF. The CDR3 DNA sequence: TGTGCCAGCAGCTCAGACAGGGCCGGGGCCAACGTCCTGACTTTC. The chain uses TRBV7-3 and TRBJ2-6, with 7 bases identical to TRBD1. This CDR3 has 15 amino acids. In germline, CDR1 is SGHTA, CDR2 FQGTGA. After removal of 4 bases from V and 4 bases from J, the junction contained 4 bases not matched to a gene. The full variable domain, completed using reference TRBV7-3 and TRBJ2-6, is GAGVSQTPSNKVTEKGKYVELRCDPISGHTALYWYRQSLGQGPEFLIYFQGTGAADDSGLPNDRFFAVRPEGSVSTLKIQRTERGDSAVYLCASSSDRAGANVLTFGAGSRLTVL.